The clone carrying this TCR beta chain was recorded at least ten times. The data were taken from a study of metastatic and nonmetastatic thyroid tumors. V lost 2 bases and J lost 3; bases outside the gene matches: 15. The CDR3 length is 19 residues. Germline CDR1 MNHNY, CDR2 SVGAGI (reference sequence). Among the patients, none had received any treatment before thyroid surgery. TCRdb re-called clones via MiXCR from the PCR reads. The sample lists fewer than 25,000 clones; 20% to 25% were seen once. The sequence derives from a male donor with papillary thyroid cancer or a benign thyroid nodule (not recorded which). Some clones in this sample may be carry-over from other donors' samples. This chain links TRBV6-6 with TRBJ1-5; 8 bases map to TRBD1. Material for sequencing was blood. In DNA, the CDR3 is TGTGCCAGCAGTTACCCGGGACAGGTAAAAAGGAACCCCAATCAGCCCCAGCATTTT. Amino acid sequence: CASSYPGQVKRNPNQPQHF.